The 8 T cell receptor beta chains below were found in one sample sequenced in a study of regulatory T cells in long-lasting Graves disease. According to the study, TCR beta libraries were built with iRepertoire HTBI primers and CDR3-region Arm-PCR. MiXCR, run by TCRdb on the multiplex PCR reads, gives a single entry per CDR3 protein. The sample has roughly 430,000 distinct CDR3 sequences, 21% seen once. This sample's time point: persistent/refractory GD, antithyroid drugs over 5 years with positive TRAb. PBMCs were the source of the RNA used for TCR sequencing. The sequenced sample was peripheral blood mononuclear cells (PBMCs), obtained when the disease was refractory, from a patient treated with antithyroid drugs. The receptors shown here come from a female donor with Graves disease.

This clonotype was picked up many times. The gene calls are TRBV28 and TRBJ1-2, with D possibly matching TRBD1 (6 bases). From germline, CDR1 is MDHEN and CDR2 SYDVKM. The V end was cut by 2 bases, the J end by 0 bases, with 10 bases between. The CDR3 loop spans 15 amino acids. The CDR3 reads CASSLGGGPNYGYTF. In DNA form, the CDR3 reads TGTGCCAGCAGTTTAGGGGGGGGGCCTAACTATGGCTACACCTTC.

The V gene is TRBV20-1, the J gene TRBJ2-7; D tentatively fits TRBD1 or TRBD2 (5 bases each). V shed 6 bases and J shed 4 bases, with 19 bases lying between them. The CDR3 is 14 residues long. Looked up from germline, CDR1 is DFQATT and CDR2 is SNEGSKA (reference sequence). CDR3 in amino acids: CSAQRSGTGYEQYF. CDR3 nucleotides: TGCAGTGCCCAGCGGAGTGGGACGGGTTACGAGCAGTACTTC.

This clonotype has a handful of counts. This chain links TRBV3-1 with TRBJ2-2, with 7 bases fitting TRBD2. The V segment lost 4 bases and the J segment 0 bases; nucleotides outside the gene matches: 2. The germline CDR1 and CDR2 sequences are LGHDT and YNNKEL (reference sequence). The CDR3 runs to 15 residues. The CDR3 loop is CASSRGLANTGELFF. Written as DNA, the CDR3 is TGTGCCAGCAGCCGAGGACTAGCGAACACCGGGGAGCTGTTTTTT. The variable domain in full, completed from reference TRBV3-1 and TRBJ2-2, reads DTAVSQTPKYLVTQMGNDKSIKCEQNLGHDTMYWYKQDSKKFLKIMFSYNNKELIINETVPNRFSPKSPDKAHLNLHINSLELGDSAVYFCASSRGLANTGELFFGEGSRLTVL.

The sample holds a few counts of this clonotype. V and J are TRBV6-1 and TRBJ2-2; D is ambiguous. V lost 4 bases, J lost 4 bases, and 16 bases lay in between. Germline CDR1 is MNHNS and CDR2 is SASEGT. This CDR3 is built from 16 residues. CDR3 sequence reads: CASSGAVSLVTGELFF. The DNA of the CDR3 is TGTGCCAGCAGTGGAGCAGTCTCCCTGGTCACCGGGGAGCTGTTTTTT.

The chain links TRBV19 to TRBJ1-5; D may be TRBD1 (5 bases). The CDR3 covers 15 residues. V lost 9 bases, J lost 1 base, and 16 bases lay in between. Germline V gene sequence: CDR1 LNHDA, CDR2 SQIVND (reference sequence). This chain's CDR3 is CASKTGGMSNQPQHF. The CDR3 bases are TGTGCCAGCAAGACGGGGGGGATGAGCAATCAGCCCCAGCATTTT.

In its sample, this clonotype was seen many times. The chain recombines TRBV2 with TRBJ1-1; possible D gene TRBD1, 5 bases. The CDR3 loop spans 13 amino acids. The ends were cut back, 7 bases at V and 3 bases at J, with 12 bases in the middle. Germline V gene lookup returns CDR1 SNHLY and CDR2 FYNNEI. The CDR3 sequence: CASIPGRDTEAFF. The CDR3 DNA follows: TGTGCCAGCATTCCAGGGAGGGACACTGAAGCTTTCTTT. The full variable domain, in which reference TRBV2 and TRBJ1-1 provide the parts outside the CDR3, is EPEVTQTPSHQVTQMGQEVILRCVPISNHLYFYWYRQILGQKVEFLVSFYNNEISEKSEIFDDQFSVERPDGSNFTLKIRSTKLEDSAMYFCASIPGRDTEAFFGQGTRLTVV.

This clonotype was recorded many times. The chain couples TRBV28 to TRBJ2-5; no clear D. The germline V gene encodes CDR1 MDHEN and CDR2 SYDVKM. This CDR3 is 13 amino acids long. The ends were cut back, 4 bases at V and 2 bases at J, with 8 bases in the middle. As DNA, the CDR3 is TGTGCCAGCAGTTCGCCAGTTCAAGAGACCCAGTACTTC. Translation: CASSSPVQETQYF.

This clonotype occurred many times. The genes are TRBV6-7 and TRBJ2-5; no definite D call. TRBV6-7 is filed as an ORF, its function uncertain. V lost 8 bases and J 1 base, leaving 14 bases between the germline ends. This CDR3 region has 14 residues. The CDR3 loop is CASARLVPQETQYF. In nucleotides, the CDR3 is TGTGCCAGCGCGAGACTTGTGCCCCAAGAGACCCAGTACTTC.